A selection of T cell receptor beta chains follows, all from one sample in a study of cytomegalovirus exposure and HLA in healthy donors. Clones were sequenced by immunoSEQ multiplex PCR, and TCRdb holds only the in-frame ones, with some missing. This sample contains about 72,000 clones. The sample comprised PBMCs. These receptors were collected from a woman aged 40-49 years in good health and CMV-seropositive. Both conserved end residues are part of each CDR3. D genes are given only for firm matches.

TRBV5-1	TRBJ2-1	TRBD1	TGCGCCAGCAGCCATGGACAGGTCCAAAATGAGCAGTTCTTC	CASSHGQVQNEQFF
TRBV7-3	TRBJ2-1	TRBD2	TGTGCCAGCACCATCACCGGGGAGCGGGGCAATGAGCAGTTCTTC	CASTITGERGNEQFF
TRBV29-1	TRBJ2-2	TRBD1	TGCAGCGTTAGACAGGGGGCAGACACCGGGGAGCTGTTTTTT	CSVRQGADTGELFF
TRBV29-1	TRBJ2-7	.	TGCAGCGTGCGGACAGCTATTACGTCCGAGCAGTACTTC	CSVRTAITSEQYF
TRBV27	TRBJ2-7	.	TGTGCCAGCAAGTCGGCAGACTCCTACGAGCAGTACTTC	CASKSADSYEQYF
TRBV19	TRBJ2-1	TRBD2	TGTGCCAGTACCTCGACGGGGGGGCACAATGAGCAGTTCTTC	CASTSTGGHNEQFF
TRBV9	TRBJ1-1	.	TGTGCCAGCAGCGGTGCTGGAGAGAACACTGAAGCTTTCTTT	CASSGAGENTEAFF
TRBV28	TRBJ1-2	.	TGTGCCTGCAACCGGAATAGGGGTAACTATGGCTACACCTTC	CACNRNRGNYGYTF
TRBV4-1	TRBJ1-1	TRBD1	TGCGCCAGCAGCCTTCGACAGGGCCTGAACACTGAAGCTTTCTTT	CASSLRQGLNTEAFF
TRBV7-6	TRBJ2-1	.	TGTGCCAGCAGCACAAACCCGGGGGACTACAATGAGCAGTTCTTC	CASSTNPGDYNEQFF